One and the same sample provided the 27 T cell receptor beta chains below, sequenced in a study of read filtering for tumor transcriptome and immune sequencing. The library was built from roughly 400 ng RNA with molecular barcoded adaptors for alpha/delta and beta/gamma chains. Using its own MiXCR run on the reads, TCRdb lists one record per CDR3 protein. Among about 130,000 distinct CDR3 sequences listed, 10% to 15% were seen once. The sequencing input was a population of CD138-negative cells sorted from bone marrow. The source is a donor aged 40 or over with multiple myeloma.

In its sample, this clonotype was seen many times. V gene TRBV5-5 combines with J gene TRBJ2-1; maybe TRBD1 (6 bases). The CDR3 totals 15 residues. Germline V CDR1 and CDR2: SGHKS, YYEKEE (reference sequence). The germline V and J ends were trimmed by 1 base and 3 bases, with 11 bases remaining between them. CDR3 sequence reads: CASSLQGSHYNEQFF. Here the CDR3 DNA reads TGTGCCAGCAGCTTGCAGGGGTCCCACTACAATGAGCAGTTCTTC.

The sample holds one count of this clonotype. A much larger clone lies one base from this, so it may be a read error. The gene calls are TRBV19 and TRBJ1-1; D might be TRBD1 (6 bases). The V gene's germline CDR1 is LNHDA and CDR2 SQIVND (reference sequence). The CDR3 spans 15 residues. Trimming left V 3 bases short and J 1 base short, with 12 bases between. CDR3 DNA sequence: TGTGCCAGTAGTATTCCGACAGGACAGAACACTGAAGCTTTCTTT. The encoded protein is CASSIPTGQNTEAFF. Full variable domain (remainder filled in from reference TRBV19 and TRBJ1-1): DGGITQSPKYLFRKEGQNVTLSCEQNLNHDAMYWYRQDPGQGLRLIYYSQIVNDFQKGDIAEGYSVSREKKESFPLTVTSAQKNPTAFYLCASSIPTGQNTEAFFGQGTRLTVV.

This clonotype was counted only a few times. J is TRBJ1-1 and V is TRBV13; D call uncertain. Trimming pared 0 bases from V and 11 bases from J, leaving 19 bases between. The CDR3 extends over 15 amino acids. In germline, CDR1 is PRHDT, CDR2 FYEKMQ (reference sequence). For the CDR3, the DNA is TGTGCCAGCAGCTTAGGCTCGTGTTCAGGTTCCTCTGCTTTCTTT. Encoded protein: CASSLGSCSGSSAFF.

The chain couples TRBV3-1 to TRBJ2-4; perhaps TRBD2 as D (5 bases). The CDR3 extends over 13 amino acids. Per the germline V gene, CDR1 is LGHDT and CDR2 is YNNKEL (reference sequence). V lost 0 bases, J lost 9 bases, and 9 bases lay in between. The CDR3, as DNA: TGTGCCAGCAGCCAAGACACTAGTAGCATTCAGTACTTC. It encodes CASSQDTSSIQYF.

The rearrangement joins TRBV7-9 to TRBJ2-4; D gene uncertain. V shed 2 bases and J shed 1 base, with 9 bases lying between them. The length of the CDR3 is 15 residues. Germline lookup yields CDR1 SEHNR and CDR2 FQNEAQ (reference sequence). In DNA form, the CDR3 reads TGTGCCAGCAGCTTACAGGTCCCGGCCAAAAACATTCAGTACTTC. Protein: CASSLQVPAKNIQYF.

This clonotype was picked up many times. This chain uses TRBV12-3 or TRBV12-4 with TRBJ2-3; TRBD1 matches at 7 bases. V was pared by 6 bases and J by 2 bases, with 8 bases of the junction left unmatched. This CDR3 spans 15 amino acids. CDR3 in DNA: TGTGCCAGCAGCCTACGGGACAGCTACACAGATACGCAGTATTTT. It codes for CASSLRDSYTDTQYF.

The table lists this clonotype with many counts. The V call is TRBV25-1, the J call TRBJ1-2; D might be TRBD1 (5 bases). The CDR3 covers 15 residues. V lost 2 bases, J lost 6 bases, and 16 bases lay in between. From germline, CDR1 is MGHDK and CDR2 SYGVNS. The CDR3 DNA is TGTGCCAGCAGTGAAAGCTGGACTCGAGGGGATGGCTACACCTTC. It specifies CASSESWTRGDGYTF.

Note on this clonotype: A single base separates this from a much larger clone, so it may be a read error. The chain has TRBV20-1 and TRBJ2-1; the D is unclear. Germline V gives CDR1 DFQATT, CDR2 SNEGSKA (reference sequence). The CDR3 totals 15 residues. CDR3 sequence: CSARDDGAIGNEQSF. CDR3 coding DNA: TGCAGTGCTAGAGATGATGGAGCGATAGGGAATGAGCAGTCCTTC.

Many counts were recorded for this clonotype. The rearrangement uses TRBV10-3 and TRBJ2-1; D gene uncertain. V lost 4 bases to trimming and J lost 1 base, with 5 bases between them. The germline V gene encodes CDR1 ENHRY and CDR2 SYGVKD. The CDR3 covers 13 residues. The CDR3 loop is CAISADSYNEQFF. The CDR3 DNA reads as TGTGCCATCAGTGCTGATTCCTACAATGAGCAGTTCTTC.

This clonotype was found many times. This chain uses TRBV29-1 with TRBJ1-4; 9 nucleotides align to TRBD1. Germline lookup yields CDR1 SQVTM and CDR2 ANQGSEA. CDR3 size: 13 residues. The junction had 7 bases not matched to a gene; V was cut back by 6 bases and J by 8 bases. CDR3 in DNA: TGCAGCGTCCCCGGGACAGGGTGGGAAAAACTGTTTTTT. Protein sequence: CSVPGTGWEKLFF. Drawing the rest from reference TRBV29-1 and TRBJ1-4, the complete variable domain is SAVISQKPSRDICQRGTSLTIQCQVDSQVTMMFWYRQQPGQSLTLIATANQGSEATYESGFVIDKFPISRPNLTFSTLTVSNMSPEDSSIYLCSVPGTGWEKLFFGSGTQLSVL.

This clonotype showed up many times. The chain recombines TRBV7-2 with TRBJ2-5, with 11 positions matching TRBD2. Germline V CDR1 and CDR2: SGHTA, FQGNSA. With V trimmed by 5 bases and J by 3 bases, 2 bases remained unmatched. The CDR3 consists of 14 residues. This CDR3 reads CASSRGLAEETQYF. The DNA for the CDR3 is TGTGCCAGCAGCAGGGGACTAGCGGAAGAGACCCAGTACTTC.

In this sample, this clonotype turned up many times. The V gene is TRBV5-1, the J gene TRBJ2-5; D call uncertain. The CDR3 has 14 amino acids. V lost 4 bases and J lost 2, with 12 bases in between. CDR1 SGHRS and CDR2 YFSETQ come from the germline V gene. DNA of the CDR3: TGCGCCAGCAGCGATGGCAGCCATCAAGAGACCCAGTACTTC. As protein: CASSDGSHQETQYF.

As concerns this clonotype: A much larger clonotype is one base distant, so this may be a read error. The rearrangement uses TRBV10-3 and TRBJ1-5, with 7 bases aligning to TRBD1. This CDR3 spans 14 amino acids. The germline V gene encodes CDR1 ENHRY and CDR2 SYGVKD. CDR3 nucleotides: TGTGCCATCAGTGATCAGGGGGAGGGTCAGCCCAAGCATTTT. Residues: CAISDQGEGQPKHF.

This clonotype has just a few counts. The rearrangement uses TRBV11-2 and TRBJ2-1; unclear D gene. The CDR3 runs to 14 residues. The V end lost 4 bases, the J end lost 4 bases, and 11 bases lay between the germline ends. From germline, CDR1 is SGHAT and CDR2 FQNNGV. CDR3 in amino acids: CASSSSTGYNEQFF. The CDR3 coding sequence is TGTGCCAGCAGCTCATCCACGGGTTACAATGAGCAGTTCTTC.

At least ten counts were recorded for this clonotype. V and J are TRBV7-4 and TRBJ1-2; 11 bases map to TRBD1. The CDR3 extends over 14 amino acids. Trimming took 6 bases from V and 10 from J; bases not matched to a gene: 10. Germline assignment: CDR1 SGHVT and CDR2 SQSDAQ. This chain's CDR3 is CASSTHGTGGLYTF. The DNA for the CDR3 is TGTGCCAGCAGTACCCACGGGACAGGGGGTCTCTACACCTTC.

This clonotype was seen repeatedly, ten times or more. The chain joins TRBV6-5 to TRBJ1-2, with 9 bases aligning to TRBD1. The CDR3 runs 15 residues. Germline lookup yields CDR1 MNHEY and CDR2 SVGAGI. The V segment lost 0 bases and the J segment 6 bases; nucleotides outside the gene matches: 5. CDR3 coding DNA: TGTGCCAGCAGTTACTCATCCGGGACAGGGCATGGCTACACCTTC. Protein product: CASSYSSGTGHGYTF.

With regard to this clonotype: A much larger clone differs by one base, so this may be a read error. The V call is TRBV29-1, the J call TRBJ1-1; D uncertain. CDR3 size: 13 residues. CDR1 SQVTM and CDR2 ANQGSEA come from the germline V gene. CDR3: CGVEVGVGTEAFF. The CDR3, as DNA: TGCGGCGTTGAAGTTGGGGTCGGCACTGAAGCTTTCTTT.

About this clonotype itself: Mismatch with germline at one junction end may stem from a read error. This chain links TRBV12-3 or TRBV12-4 with TRBJ2-7; TRBD2 agrees at 7 bases. The length of the CDR3 is 16 residues. The CDR3 DNA follows: TGTGCCAGCGGTTTAACGTCCCAGCGGGGTTCCTACGAGCAGTACTTC. This encodes CASGLTSQRGSYEQYF.

Of note for this clonotype: A clone one base away is much larger, so this may be a read error. V and J are TRBV5-4 and TRBJ1-1; D is ambiguous. The V end lost 4 bases, the J end lost 1 base, and 14 bases lay between the germline ends. There are 15 residues in the CDR3. Germline V gene lookup returns CDR1 SGHNT and CDR2 YYREEE (reference sequence). The CDR3 DNA reads TGTGCCAGCAGCCCGACGCCGGACGAGAACACTGAAGCTTTCTTT. Translating it yields CASSPTPDENTEAFF.

This clonotype came up a few times. This sequence joins TRBV20-1 and TRBJ2-7; D uncertain. The CDR3 sequence is 12 residues long. V lost 2 bases and J lost 3, with 8 bases in between. The V gene's germline CDR1 is DFQATT and CDR2 SNEGSKA (reference sequence). DNA of the CDR3: TGCAGTGCTAGAAAGGCCGGCTACGAGCAGTACTTC. Its protein is CSARKAGYEQYF.

This clonotype was counted between two and nine times. V is TRBV7-2 and J is TRBJ2-5; D not resolved. The V gene lost 5 bases and the J gene lost 3 bases, with 4 bases spanning the gap. Germline lookup yields CDR1 SGHTA and CDR2 FQGNSA. This CDR3 has 11 amino acids. The CDR3 sequence is CASSIKETQYF. The CDR3 coding sequence is TGTGCCAGCAGCATCAAAGAGACCCAGTACTTC. Combining the CDR3 with reference TRBV7-2 and TRBJ2-5 gives the whole variable domain GAGVSQSPSNKVTEKGKDVELRCDPISGHTALYWYRQSLGQGLEFLIYFQGNSAPDKSGLPSDRFSAERTGGSVSTLTIQRTQQEDSAVYLCASSIKETQYFGPGTRLLVL.

In its sample, this clonotype was seen many times. Germline and junction disagree at one end, which may indicate a read error. The V gene is TRBV2, the J gene TRBJ2-3, with D possibly matching TRBD2 (6 bases). This CDR3 is built from 12 residues. The germline CDR1 and CDR2 sequences are SNHLY and FYNNEI. In nucleotides, the CDR3 is TGTGCAAGCAGTGAAATGGTAGGGGACTTGTATTTT. This translates into CASSEMVGDLYF.

This clonotype was counted ten times or more. The chain employs TRBV20-1 and TRBJ2-1; D is ambiguous. CDR3 length: 13 residues. Germline CDR1 and CDR2: DFQATT and SNEGSKA (reference sequence). With 4 bases removed from V and 2 bases from J, the gap between germline ends came to 9 bases. The CDR3 DNA reads as TGCAGTGCTATAGTGGGAACCTACAATGAGCAGTTCTTC. Protein sequence: CSAIVGTYNEQFF.

In this sample, this clonotype turned up many times. The V and J genes are TRBV5-1 and TRBJ2-1; 7 nucleotides line up with TRBD2. The ends lost 0 bases at V and 7 bases at J; junction bases unmatched: 7. The CDR3 contains 15 residues. In germline, CDR1 is SGHRS, CDR2 YFSETQ. CDR3 in DNA: TGCGCCAGCAGCTTGGCCCCTGGACTAGTAAATGAGCAGTTCTTC. Its translation is CASSLAPGLVNEQFF.

This clonotype appeared many times. The V and J genes are TRBV7-2 and TRBJ1-5; 8 bases line up with TRBD1. The junction had 10 bases not matched to a gene; V was cut back by 5 bases and J by 4 bases. This CDR3 region has 16 residues. The germline V gene encodes CDR1 SGHTA and CDR2 FQGNSA. The CDR3, as DNA: TGTGCCAGCAGCGGTGACAGGGGTAGGGGAAATCAGCCCCAGCATTTT. Protein product: CASSGDRGRGNQPQHF.

This clonotype occurred many times. The chain carries TRBV29-1 and TRBJ2-7; TRBD1 is a possible D gene (5 bases). V lost 7 bases, J lost 3 bases, and 13 bases lay in between. The germline V gene has CDR1 SQVTM and CDR2 ANQGSEA. The CDR3 length is 12 residues. CDR3 protein: CSARGAGYEQYF. CDR3 bases: TGCAGCGCAAGGGGCGCAGGCTACGAGCAGTACTTC.

This clonotype has at least ten counts. The J gene is TRBJ2-3, the V gene TRBV5-1, with TRBD2 identical over 10 bases. The V gene's germline CDR1 is SGHRS and CDR2 YFSETQ. There are 16 residues in the CDR3. V shed 4 bases, J shed 1 base, and the junction held 6 bases outside the gene matches. The CDR3 DNA reads as TGCGCCAGCAGCCCGCAAGCGGGAGGGGGCACAGATACGCAGTATTTT. It yields the protein CASSPQAGGGTDTQYF.